This is a list of T cell receptor beta chains from one sample in a study of T cell changes during pregnancy in multiple sclerosis. Only in-frame clones appear in the TCRdb table, and some are missing; sequencing was by immunoSEQ multiplex PCR. The sample yields 35,000 to 45,000 clones, 75% to 95% seen once. Material: CD4+ T cells from peripheral blood mononuclear cells, obtained in the third trimester of pregnancy. The origin of the receptors is a female donor with multiple sclerosis, enrolled in a pregnancy study. Both conserved end residues are part of each CDR3. A D gene is named only where the DNA matches it firmly. The listing skips clone size in some rows; elsewhere it reads once, few, many or a size class.

size	D	V	J	CDR3	DNA
.	.	TRBV6-6	TRBJ2-2	CASSRGLTGELFF	TGTGCCAGCAGTCGCGGGCTCACCGGGGAGCTGTTTTTT
.	.	TRBV2	TRBJ2-7	CASSDIGGPTYEQYF	TGTGCCAGCAGCGATATCGGAGGCCCCACCTACGAGCAGTACTTC
once	.	TRBV30	TRBJ2-2	CAWRRRGPGGELFF	TGTGCCTGGAGGCGGCGGGGCCCGGGCGGGGAGCTGTTTTTT
.	TRBD1	TRBV11-2	TRBJ1-3	CASSLGGTAGNTIYF	TGTGCCAGCAGCTTAGGAGGGACAGCTGGAAACACCATATATTTT
.	TRBD2	TRBV18	TRBJ2-1	CASSPQASGAYKQFF	TGTGCCAGCTCACCACAGGCTAGCGGGGCCTATAAGCAGTTCTTC
.	TRBD1	TRBV5-1	TRBJ2-2	CASSLEGQGGTGELFF	TGCGCCAGCAGCTTGGAGGGACAGGGGGGAACCGGGGAGCTGTTTTTT
.	.	TRBV25-1	TRBJ2-7	CASSQGPYEQYF	TGTGCCAGCAGTCAGGGCCCCTACGAGCAGTACTTC
.	.	TRBV5-6	TRBJ2-1	CASSLVQYNEQFF	TGTGCCAGCAGCTTGGTCCAGTACAATGAGCAGTTCTTC
.	TRBD2	TRBV19	TRBJ2-3	CASKLAGVASDTQYF	TGTGCCAGTAAACTAGCGGGAGTAGCATCAGATACGCAGTATTTT
.	TRBD1	TRBV5-1	TRBJ2-7	CASSLAAGGTVGEQYF	TGCGCCAGCAGCTTGGCCGCCGGTGGGACAGTTGGTGAGCAGTACTTC
.	TRBD1	TRBV19	TRBJ1-4	CASSLPGQGSGKLFF	TGTGCCAGTAGTTTACCGGGACAGGGGTCTGGAAAACTGTTTTTT
.	TRBD1	TRBV14	TRBJ1-1	CASSPIETGTGGRRTEAFF	TGTGCCAGCAGCCCCATCGAGACCGGGACAGGGGGTAGGCGAACTGAAGCTTTCTTT
.	.	TRBV6-6	TRBJ2-5	CASSYSIRGAGETQYF	TGTGCCAGCAGTTACTCGATTCGTGGGGCGGGGGAGACCCAGTACTTC
.	.	TRBV5-4	TRBJ2-1	CASSFTSSSGGNEQFF	TGTGCCAGCAGCTTTACCTCATCCTCCGGGGGCAATGAGCAGTTCTTC
.	TRBD1	TRBV6-6	TRBJ1-2	CASSYKTGGDYGYTF	TGTGCCAGCAGTTACAAGACAGGGGGCGACTATGGCTACACCTTC
.	.	TRBV28	TRBJ1-1	CASSFYRTTPEAFF	TGTGCCAGCAGTTTTTACAGGACAACCCCTGAAGCTTTCTTT
.	.	TRBV27	TRBJ1-2	CASSLSGRGGAGYTF	TGTGCCAGCAGTTTATCGGGAAGGGGAGGGGCTGGCTACACCTTC
.	TRBD2	TRBV6-6	TRBJ2-1	CASKKLASYNEQFF	TGTGCCAGCAAAAAACTAGCGAGCTACAATGAGCAGTTCTTC
.	TRBD1	TRBV11-2	TRBJ1-2	CASSLDRGWDHGGYTF	TGTGCCAGCAGCTTAGACAGGGGGTGGGACCACGGTGGCTACACCTTC
.	.	TRBV19	TRBJ2-2	CASSDGFGELFF	TGTGCCAGTTCCGACGGGTTCGGGGAGCTGTTTTTT
few	TRBD1	TRBV5-6	TRBJ1-1	CASSRTGRNTEAFF	TGTGCCAGCAGCCGGACAGGAAGGAACACTGAAGCTTTCTTT
.	.	TRBV11-3	TRBJ2-2	CASSDSSTGELFF	TGTGCCAGCAGCGATAGTAGCACCGGGGAGCTGTTTTTT
.	TRBD1	TRBV27	TRBJ1-1	CASSSQGWDTEAFF	TGTGCCAGCAGCTCACAGGGGTGGGACACTGAAGCTTTCTTT
.	.	TRBV30	TRBJ2-1	CAYSLGRGNEQFF	TGTGCCTATAGTTTAGGCAGGGGCAATGAGCAGTTCTTC
.	.	TRBV15	TRBJ2-3	CATSREGLYTDTQYF	TGTGCCACCAGCAGAGAGGGGCTGTACACAGATACGCAGTATTTT
.	.	TRBV28	TRBJ2-7	CASSGIYEQYF	TGTGCCAGCAGCGGTATCTACGAGCAGTACTTC
.	.	TRBV7-3	TRBJ2-2	CASSAQRTNTGELFF	TGTGCCAGCAGCGCGCAGAGGACGAACACCGGGGAGCTGTTTTTT
.	TRBD1	TRBV7-9	TRBJ2-4	CASSFEGQRNIQYF	TGTGCCAGCAGCTTTGAGGGACAGAGAAACATTCAGTACTTC
.	.	TRBV9	TRBJ1-5	CASSVGGGSEPQHF	TGTGCCAGCAGCGTAGGGGGGGGTTCGGAGCCCCAGCATTTT
.	TRBD1	TRBV29-1	TRBJ1-2	CSVGQGTYGYTF	TGCAGCGTTGGACAGGGAACCTATGGCTACACCTTC
.	TRBD1	TRBV6-7	TRBJ1-3	CASTKNRGNRDGNTIYF	TGTGCCAGCACCAAAAACAGGGGAAACAGGGATGGAAACACCATATATTTT
.	.	TRBV11-2	TRBJ1-2	CASSSIKGDINYGYTF	TGTGCCAGCAGCTCGATCAAGGGGGATATAAACTATGGCTACACCTTC
.	.	TRBV6-5	TRBJ2-2	CASSHRATNTGELFF	TGTGCCAGCAGTCACAGGGCTACGAACACCGGGGAGCTGTTTTTT
.	.	TRBV6-5	TRBJ2-1	CASSRAGSSYNEQFF	TGTGCCAGCAGCCGCGCCGGGAGCTCCTACAATGAGCAGTTCTTC
.	.	TRBV10-3	TRBJ2-1	CAISESGQGNEQFF	TGTGCCATCAGTGAGTCGGGGCAGGGGAATGAGCAGTTCTTC
few	TRBD2	TRBV9	TRBJ2-1	CASSIGLAGGEGQFF	TGTGCCAGCAGCATCGGACTAGCGGGGGGGGAAGGGCAGTTCTTC
.	TRBD1	TRBV2	TRBJ1-4	CASSEDRGEEKLFF	TGTGCCAGCAGTGAAGACAGGGGCGAGGAAAAACTGTTTTTT
.	TRBD1	TRBV5-1	TRBJ2-2	CASSPGTGPHTGELFF	TGCGCCAGCAGCCCTGGGACAGGGCCTCACACCGGGGAGCTGTTTTTT
.	TRBD1	TRBV7-9	TRBJ2-6	CASSPRQGVAGANVLTF	TGTGCCAGCAGCCCACGACAGGGAGTGGCTGGGGCCAACGTCCTGACTTTC
.	.	TRBV11-2	TRBJ1-1	CASSPRGTGNTEAFF	TGTGCCAGCAGCCCCAGGGGAACAGGTAACACTGAAGCTTTCTTT
few	TRBD1	TRBV15	TRBJ1-1	CATSKDRGSTEAFF	TGTGCCACCAGCAAAGACAGGGGCAGCACTGAAGCTTTCTTT